The next 21 T cell receptor beta chains were all read from a single sample in a study of cytomegalovirus exposure and HLA in healthy donors. The PCR was carried out with 60 Vbeta primers and 13 Jbeta primers. Repertoires were generated with immunoSEQ multiplex PCR, while TCRdb's copy carries only in-frame clones and drops some. This table has some 71,000 clones, around two thirds appearing once. The sample comprised PBMCs. All receptors come from a woman aged 45-59 years in good health and CMV-seropositive.

The chain recombines TRBV28 with TRBJ1-4; 9 nucleotides agree with TRBD1. CDR3 length: 15 residues. V was pared by 6 bases and J by 8 bases, with 10 bases of the junction left unmatched. The germline CDR1 and CDR2 sequences are MDHEN and SYDVKM. CDR3 in amino acids: CASSSLGTGTEKLFF. CDR3 in DNA: TGTGCCAGCAGCTCACTCGGGACAGGGACCGAAAAACTGTTTTTT. The variable domain in full, with the rest retrieved from reference TRBV28 and TRBJ1-4, is DVKVTQSSRYLVKRTGEKVFLECVQDMDHENMFWYRQDPGLGLRLIYFSYDVKMKEKGDIPEGYSVSREKKERFSLILESASTNQTSMYLCASSSLGTGTEKLFFGSGTQLSVL.

CDR3 DNA sequence: TGTGCCAGCAGTGGTGGGACTAGCGGGCGCCTCAATGAGCAGTTCTTC. Amino acid sequence: CASSGGTSGRLNEQFF. The rearrangement joins TRBV28 to TRBJ2-1; TRBD2 agrees at 12 bases. The CDR3 is 16 residues long. The germline V gene encodes CDR1 MDHEN and CDR2 SYDVKM. After removal of 5 bases from V and 6 bases from J, the junction contained 8 bases not matched to a gene.

The chain combines TRBV27 with TRBJ1-2; weak D call: TRBD1 (5 bases). Trimming pared 5 bases from V and 4 bases from J, leaving 11 bases between. Germline V gives CDR1 MNHEY, CDR2 SMNVEV (reference sequence). The CDR3 runs to 13 residues. For the CDR3, the DNA is TGTGCCAGCAGTCAATTCGACAGCTATGGCTACACCTTC. It yields the protein CASSQFDSYGYTF.

The V and J genes are TRBV28 and TRBJ2-7; D perhaps matches TRBD2 (6 bases). Germline V gene lookup returns CDR1 MDHEN and CDR2 SYDVKM. Trimming took 8 bases from V and 0 from J, leaving 41 bases between them. The CDR3 runs 23 residues. The CDR3 reads CASPPWAVLATEEGPLSSYEQYF. CDR3 DNA: TGTGCCAGCCCCCCCTGGGCGGTATTAGCGACGGAGGAGGGCCCCCTGAGCTCCTACGAGCAGTACTTC.

In this sample, this clone turned up a few times. At one end, the junction sequence differs from germline, possibly due to a read error. For the CDR3, the DNA is TGTGCCAGCAATTACCGGGGATTGAAGGCGCAGTATTTT. This encodes CASNYRGLKAQYF. The chain recombines TRBV6-5 with TRBJ2-3, with D possibly matching TRBD2 (5 bases). Germline V CDR1 and CDR2: MNHEY, SVGAGI. The CDR3 covers 13 residues.

This clone was seen only once. The chain joins TRBV4-3 to TRBJ1-1, with a possible D match to TRBD1 (6 bases). Trimming removed 0 bases from V and 1 base from J, with 9 bases in between. CDR3 length: 15 residues. Germline-derived CDR1 and CDR2 are LGHNA and YSLEER. CDR3 in amino acids: CASSQDLQGNTEAFF. CDR3 bases: TGCGCCAGCAGCCAAGATTTACAGGGGAACACTGAAGCTTTCTTT.

Comment on this clone: Other DNA variants within this sample encode the same CDR3. This rearrangement joins TRBV20-1 to TRBJ1-2, with D uncertain. Trimming removed 0 bases at V and 8 bases at J, with 7 bases between. In germline, CDR1 is DFQATT, CDR2 SNEGSKA (reference sequence). This CDR3 is 11 amino acids long. The CDR3 DNA is TGCAGTGCTAGAGATCTGAGCGGCTACACCTTC. Residues: CSARDLSGYTF.

The chain employs TRBV7-9 and TRBJ2-7; possible D gene TRBD2, 6 bases. This CDR3 is built from 17 residues. Germline CDR1 and CDR2: SEHNR and FQNEAQ (reference sequence). V lost 2 bases to trimming and J lost 3 bases, with 20 bases between them. The DNA for the CDR3 is TGTGCCAGCAGCTTAACCGGCGGGACGACTAGAAACTACGAGCAGTACTTC. This sequence encodes CASSLTGGTTRNYEQYF.

This clone was counted a few times. The chain combines TRBV11-2 with TRBJ1-5, with TRBD1 matching 10 bases. Looked up from germline, CDR1 is SGHAT and CDR2 is FQNNGV. The CDR3 runs to 15 residues. V was pared by 5 bases and J by 7 bases, with 8 bases of the junction left unmatched. The CDR3 is CASSQDRGLGQPQHF. The CDR3 DNA sequence: TGTGCCAGCAGCCAAGACAGGGGGCTAGGCCAGCCCCAGCATTTT.

This clone has only a few counts. The genes are TRBV12-5 and TRBJ2-7; TRBD1 might be the D (5 bases). V lost 6 bases and J lost 10, with 16 bases in between. There are 12 residues in the CDR3. Germline CDR1 reads LGHNT; CDR2 reads FRNRAP. Here the CDR3 reads CASGHGWGHQYF. The CDR3, as DNA: TGTGCTAGTGGCCACGGGTGGGGCCATCAGTACTTC.

The CDR3 bases are TGTGCCAGCAGCGAACGCGGGGGTGGCTCCTACAATGAGCAGTTCTTC. As protein: CASSERGGGSYNEQFF. The chain is built from TRBV9 and TRBJ2-1, with 7 nucleotides matching TRBD2. The length of the CDR3 is 16 residues. J gave up 0 bases and V 3 bases, and 6 bases lay outside the gene matches. Looked up from germline, CDR1 is SGDLS and CDR2 is YYNGEE.

This clone appeared a single time. The chain combines TRBV9 with TRBJ2-5; D not resolved. In germline, CDR1 is SGDLS, CDR2 YYNGEE. This CDR3 region has 14 residues. The V end was cut by 4 bases, the J end by 2 bases, with 12 bases between. CDR3 in DNA: TGTGCCAGCAGCCCCGCGGCCGCGCAAGAGACCCAGTACTTC. This encodes CASSPAAAQETQYF.

The V gene is TRBV18, the J gene TRBJ1-1; 7 positions agree with TRBD1. Trimming cost V 5 bases and J 6 bases; bases outside gene matches: 3. Germline CDR1 KGHSH, CDR2 LQKENI. The CDR3 extends over 12 amino acids. As DNA, the CDR3 is TGTGCCAGCTCAACCGACAGGGCTGAAGCTTTCTTT. This translates into CASSTDRAEAFF. Looking up the rest from reference TRBV18 and TRBJ1-1 gives the full variable domain: NAGVMQNPRHLVRRRGQEARLRCSPMKGHSHVYWYRQLPEEGLKFMVYLQKENIIDESGMPKERFSAEFPKEGPSILRIQQVVRGDSAAYFCASSTDRAEAFFGQGTRLTVV.

The chain joins TRBV10-3 to TRBJ1-3; D is ambiguous. This CDR3 region has 15 residues. V was shortened by 3 bases and J by 3 bases, with 12 bases between the two germline ends. Germline lookup yields CDR1 ENHRY and CDR2 SYGVKD. This CDR3 is CAISELERVGNTIYF. DNA for the CDR3: TGTGCCATCAGTGAACTCGAGAGGGTTGGAAACACCATATATTTT.

The table lists this clone with a few counts. The CDR3 here is CASSELRGQTQYF. CDR3 sequence (DNA): TGCGCCAGCAGTGAACTTAGAGGGCAGACCCAGTACTTC. The V and J genes are TRBV10-2 and TRBJ2-5, with D perhaps TRBD2 (5 bases). Trimming took off 3 bases at V and 6 bases at J, with 11 bases between the two ends. The CDR3 has 13 amino acids. The germline CDR1 and CDR2 sequences are WSHSY and SAAADI.

The rearrangement links TRBV28 to TRBJ2-5; 10 bases are shared with TRBD1. Per the germline V gene, CDR1 is MDHEN and CDR2 is SYDVKM. This CDR3 spans 15 amino acids. V trimming: 3 bases; J trimming: 5 bases; junction bases outside the gene matches: 6. The CDR3 nucleotides are TGTGCCAGCAGTTTCTCCGGGACAGGGGACGAGACCCAGTACTTC. This sequence encodes CASSFSGTGDETQYF.

The chain is built from TRBV27 and TRBJ2-3; 7 bases agree with TRBD2. The CDR3 consists of 14 residues. The V and J ends lost 6 bases and 2 bases, in that order; junction bases with no gene match: 5. The V gene's germline CDR1 is MNHEY and CDR2 SMNVEV (reference sequence). CDR3 bases: TGTGCCAGCAGGCCGGGACTAAACACAGATACGCAGTATTTT. This translates into CASRPGLNTDTQYF.

This clone was counted between two and nine times. The V call is TRBV5-1, the J call TRBJ2-3, with 8 positions matching TRBD2. The CDR3 has 20 amino acids. V trimming: 0 bases; J trimming: 0 bases; junction bases outside the gene matches: 15. Germline V gene data show CDR1 as SGHRS and CDR2 as YFSETQ. CDR3 in amino acids: CASSLGFAAGGTKSTDTQYF. The DNA of the CDR3 is TGCGCCAGCAGCTTGGGGTTCGCGGCGGGAGGAACAAAAAGCACAGATACGCAGTATTTT.

J is TRBJ2-3 and V is TRBV28; 9 bases agree with TRBD1. This CDR3 is built from 16 residues. J gave up 7 bases and V 6 bases, and 14 bases lay outside the gene matches. The V gene's germline CDR1 is MDHEN and CDR2 SYDVKM. CDR3 sequence (DNA): TGTGCCAGCAGCGATACCGGGACAGGGTCCTTGAATACGCAGTATTTT. Translating gives CASSDTGTGSLNTQYF.

In nucleotides, the CDR3 is TGTGCCAGCTCACCACCTAACAGGGGTACTAATGAAAAACTGTTTTTT. It yields the protein CASSPPNRGTNEKLFF. This chain uses TRBV18 with TRBJ1-4, with 7 bases identical to TRBD1. The CDR3 runs 16 residues. CDR1 is KGHSH, CDR2 LQKENI, per germline. V trimming: 0 bases; J trimming: 2 bases; junction bases outside the gene matches: 3.

This clone appeared a few times. This chain links TRBV30 with TRBJ2-1, with D perhaps matching TRBD1 (6 bases). V was shortened by 2 bases and J by 2 bases, with 16 bases between the two germline ends. Germline loops: CDR1 GTSNPN, CDR2 SVGIG (reference sequence). The CDR3 extends over 16 amino acids. CDR3 amino acids: CAWSFKDRKTYNEQFF. The CDR3 region has the DNA TGTGCCTGGAGTTTTAAAGACAGGAAAACCTACAATGAGCAGTTCTTC.